This T cell receptor beta chain was sequenced for a study of cytomegalovirus exposure and HLA in healthy donors. Study at large: Unique TCR beta sequences numbering approximately 120 million came from approximately 180 million T cells in an earlier analysis.

The study's findings and limits: In a later analysis, the majority of CMV-associated beta chains seemingly showed HLA restriction. Whilst most TCR sequences proved rare, a subset of public TCRs occurred across many donors.

The PCR ran on 60 Vbeta and 13 Jbeta primers. Profiled with immunoSEQ multiplex PCR; TCRdb holds only in-frame clones, not every one. The sample includes about 160,000 clones, 75% to 90% of them seen just once. In regard to this clone: Its specificity is unknown.

The clonotype was recovered from a male donor in good health and CMV-seropositive. Sequencing input: PBMCs.

CDR3 in amino acids: CASSAGQLRTEAFF. CDR3 nucleotides: TGTGCCAGCAGCGCGGGACAGCTGAGAACTGAAGCTTTCTTT. This chain joins TRBV11-2 and TRBJ1-1; 7 bases match TRBD1. This CDR3 comprises 14 residues. J gave up 5 bases and V 5 bases, and 8 bases lay outside the gene matches. Germline CDR1 is SGHAT and CDR2 is FQNNGV.